The next 25 T cell receptor beta chains were all read from a single sample in a study of blood T cells in healthy people across ages. Primed by a sample-barcoded 5' primer and a J-beta primer mix, a second PCR proceeded for 7 to 11 cycles. TCRdb reanalysed the 5' RACE reads using MiXCR and keeps one entry per CDR3 protein. Of over a million distinct CDR3 sequences listed, less than 50% are singletons. Sequenced material: blood. The receptor set was obtained from a woman aged 60-70 years in good health.

The rearrangement joins TRBV15 to TRBJ1-2, with D uncertain. Germline values: CDR1 LNHNV, CDR2 YYDKDF (reference sequence). With 1 base removed from V and 0 bases from J, the gap between germline ends came to 3 bases. This CDR3 has 13 amino acids. CDR3 sequence: CATSRGTNYGYTF. CDR3 nucleotides: TGTGCCACCAGCAGAGGGACTAACTATGGCTACACCTTC.

This clonotype was found a few times. The genes are TRBV7-2 and TRBJ1-1; the D is unclear. Trimming stripped 3 bases from V and 1 base from J, with 9 bases between. CDR3 length equals 14 residues. CDR1 SGHTA and CDR2 FQGNSA come from the germline V gene. Here the CDR3 DNA reads TGTGCCAGCAGCTTCGGAGGTCAGAACACTGAAGCTTTCTTT. Translating gives CASSFGGQNTEAFF. Full variable domain (rest looked up from reference TRBV7-2 and TRBJ1-1): GAGVSQSPSNKVTEKGKDVELRCDPISGHTALYWYRQSLGQGLEFLIYFQGNSAPDKSGLPSDRFSAERTGGSVSTLTIQRTQQEDSAVYLCASSFGGQNTEAFFGQGTRLTVV.

V is TRBV6-5 and J is TRBJ2-1; D uncertain. There are 13 residues in the CDR3. Trimming took off 7 bases at V and 10 bases at J, with 17 bases between the two ends. Germline values: CDR1 MNHEY, CDR2 SVGAGI. The CDR3 nucleotides are TGTGCCAGCAACCGCGGTTCCATCAGCGAGCAGTTCTTC. Translation gives CASNRGSISEQFF.

CDR3 residues: CASSLAGTRNYGYTF. DNA for the CDR3: TGTGCCAGCAGTTTAGCAGGGACACGCAACTATGGCTACACCTTC. The chain couples TRBV27 to TRBJ1-2; D is possibly TRBD1 (6 bases). V gave up 2 bases and J gave up 2 bases, with 12 bases separating them. Germline V gene data show CDR1 as MNHEY and CDR2 as SMNVEV (reference sequence). This CDR3 spans 15 amino acids.

The chain recombines TRBV27 with TRBJ1-5, with 10 bases lining up with TRBD1. J gave up 5 bases and V 2 bases, and 6 bases lay outside the gene matches. This CDR3 contains 16 residues. In germline, CDR1 is MNHEY, CDR2 SMNVEV (reference sequence). The CDR3 region is CASSLMGQGRHQPQHF. The CDR3 DNA follows: TGTGCCAGCAGTTTAATGGGACAGGGGCGGCATCAGCCCCAGCATTTT.

The rearrangement links TRBV5-1 to TRBJ1-2; no firm D call. Trimming pared 4 bases from V and 4 bases from J, leaving 11 bases between. This CDR3 comprises 13 residues. The germline V gene encodes CDR1 SGHRS and CDR2 YFSETQ. The CDR3 nucleotides are TGCGCCAGCAGCGATGGGCCGTTCTATGGCTACACCTTC. Protein product: CASSDGPFYGYTF. Full variable domain (missing parts from reference TRBV5-1 and TRBJ1-2): KAGVTQTPRYLIKTRGQQVTLSCSPISGHRSVSWYQQTPGQGLQFLFEYFSETQRNKGNFPGRFSGRQFSNSRSEMNVSTLELGDSALYLCASSDGPFYGYTFGSGTRLTVV.

The chain employs TRBV6-1 and TRBJ2-7, with D maybe TRBD1 (6 bases). Germline V gene sequence: CDR1 MNHNS, CDR2 SASEGT. The CDR3 is 12 residues long. V was clipped by 7 bases and J by 2 bases, with 9 bases between them. The CDR3 DNA sequence: TGTGCCAGCACAGGGGTCCCCTACGAGCAGTACTTC. Protein sequence: CASTGVPYEQYF.

This clonotype was seen only a few times. The CDR3 loop reads CASSLSGAMDTQYF. In DNA, the CDR3 is TGTGCCAGCAGTTTATCGGGGGCTATGGATACGCAGTATTTT. The chain recombines TRBV12-3 or TRBV12-4 with TRBJ2-3; tentatively, D is TRBD1 or TRBD2 (6 bases each). V was cut by 2 bases and J by 6 bases, with 12 bases left in between. The CDR3 length is 14 residues.

The V and J genes are TRBV5-1 and TRBJ2-5; 12 bases match TRBD2. The CDR3 has 17 amino acids. Germline trimming cut 0 bases from V and 5 bases from J; bases unmatched to any gene: 8. Germline V gives CDR1 SGHRS, CDR2 YFSETQ. The CDR3, as DNA: TGCGCCAGCAGCTTGGGTCTAGCGGGAGGGCCCTCTGAGACCCAGTACTTC. Protein product: CASSLGLAGGPSETQYF.

CDR3 residues: CASSFRTGVEQYF. The CDR3 DNA reads TGTGCCAGCAGTTTTCGGACAGGGGTCGAGCAGTACTTC. V usage is TRBV12-3 or TRBV12-4 and J usage is TRBJ2-5, with 9 bases identical to TRBD1. With the DNA end fitting TRBJ2-7 better, the J assignment may be wrong. The CDR3 consists of 13 residues.

This clonotype has only a few counts. V and J are TRBV9 and TRBJ2-1; the match to TRBD2 covers 8 bases. The germline V gene encodes CDR1 SGDLS and CDR2 YYNGEE. The CDR3 runs to 16 residues. The V and J ends lost 4 bases and 9 bases, in that order; junction bases with no gene match: 15. The CDR3 nucleotides read TGTGCCAGCAGCATAATGTGGAGCGGGAGCACGGTTGAGCAGTTCTTC. Amino acid sequence: CASSIMWSGSTVEQFF. Together with reference TRBV9 and TRBJ2-1, the CDR3 gives the full variable domain: DSGVTQTPKHLITATGQRVTLRCSPRSGDLSVYWYQQSLDQGLQFLIQYYNGEERAKGNILERFSAQQFPDLHSELNLSSLELGDSALYFCASSIMWSGSTVEQFFGPGTRLTVL.

The rearrangement joins TRBV12-5 to TRBJ2-7; the match to TRBD2 covers 11 bases. Looked up from germline, CDR1 is LGHNT and CDR2 is FRNRAP. V trimming: 4 bases; J trimming: 5 bases; junction bases outside the gene matches: 10. CDR3 length: 16 amino acids. The CDR3 region has the DNA TGTGCTAGTGGTTCAGATAATAGCGGGAGGGCCGACGAGCAGTACTTC. Its protein product is CASGSDNSGRADEQYF.

This clonotype was counted a single time. The rearrangement joins TRBV28 to TRBJ1-6; perhaps TRBD1 as D (5 bases). With 8 bases removed from V and 11 bases from J, the gap between germline ends came to 19 bases. The CDR3 is made up of 14 amino acids. Germline V CDR1 and CDR2: MDHEN, SYDVKM. CDR3 sequence reads: CASGLKGLDPPLHF. The CDR3 DNA reads as TGTGCCAGCGGTCTCAAGGGGTTGGACCCACCCCTCCACTTT.

The rearrangement joins TRBV6-2 or TRBV6-3 to TRBJ2-3; D remains unclear. Deletions cut 8 bases from V and 10 bases from J, with 16 bases between. The CDR3 contains 12 residues. The germline gives CDR1 MNHEY, CDR2 SVGEGT. The CDR3 DNA sequence: TGTGCCAGCGAGCAGGACCAACGGGCGCAGTATTTT. It codes for CASEQDQRAQYF.

This clonotype was counted only a few times. The chain has TRBV5-1 and TRBJ2-3; tentative D call: TRBD1 (5 bases). The length of the CDR3 is 16 residues. The germline gives CDR1 SGHRS, CDR2 YFSETQ. V was trimmed by 5 bases and J by 0 bases, leaving 16 bases between them. The CDR3 spells CASRPQTGASTDTQYF. Written as DNA, the CDR3 is TGCGCCAGCAGACCTCAAACAGGAGCGAGCACAGATACGCAGTATTTT.

The CDR3 region has the DNA TGTGCCAGCAGTTTGCTAGCGGGTCCTAACTACGAGCAGTACTTC. This codes for CASSLLAGPNYEQYF. The chain joins TRBV6-1 to TRBJ2-5, with 8 bases matching TRBD2. Judging by the DNA end, TRBJ2-7 fits better; the J call may be wrong. This CDR3 contains 15 residues. CDR1 and CDR2 from the germline V gene are MNHNS and SASEGT.

This clonotype was observed once. V gene TRBV24-1 combines with J gene TRBJ1-5, with D maybe TRBD1 (5 bases). The germline V and J ends were trimmed by 8 bases and 0 bases, with 13 bases remaining between them. Germline V gives CDR1 KGHDR, CDR2 SFDVKD. This CDR3 contains 15 residues. CDR3 bases: TGTGCCACCAAAACAGGAGCATATAGCAATCAGCCCCAGCATTTT. This codes for CATKTGAYSNQPQHF.

J is TRBJ1-5 and V is TRBV15; 9 nucleotides align to TRBD1. Unmatched junction bases numbered 9, after V lost 0 bases and J lost 6 bases. The CDR3 extends over 17 amino acids. The germline V gene has CDR1 LNHNV and CDR2 YYDKDF (reference sequence). The chain's CDR3 is CATSRERTGGLFQPQHF. The CDR3 region has the DNA TGTGCCACCAGCAGAGAAAGAACAGGGGGCCTTTTTCAGCCCCAGCATTTT.

This clonotype was counted only a few times. The chain employs TRBV7-2 and TRBJ2-1; D is uncertain. Germline V gene sequence: CDR1 SGHTA, CDR2 FQGNSA. This CDR3 contains 15 residues. V was clipped by 5 bases and J by 6 bases, with 17 bases between them. CDR3 in amino acids: CASSRGLGYGNEQFF. CDR3 DNA: TGTGCCAGCAGCCGAGGCCTGGGGTATGGCAATGAGCAGTTCTTC.

This chain links TRBV28 with TRBJ2-1; TRBD2 matches 9 bases. The CDR3 totals 15 residues. The J segment lost 0 bases and the V segment lost 7 bases, leaving 4 bases of the junction unmatched. The germline gives CDR1 MDHEN, CDR2 SYDVKM. CDR3 nucleotides: TGTGCCAGCAACCTAGCGGGGAGCTCCTACAATGAGCAGTTCTTC. Translation: CASNLAGSSYNEQFF.

V is TRBV11-2 and J is TRBJ2-1, with D perhaps being TRBD1 or TRBD2 (6 bases each). The CDR3 sequence is 14 residues long. The V and J ends lost 8 bases and 1 base respectively, with 12 bases between them. Germline CDR1 SGHAT, CDR2 FQNNGV. CDR3 in DNA: TGTGCCAGCTTTAGAGGGGGGTCCTACAATGAGCAGTTCTTC. Translation: CASFRGGSYNEQFF.

This sequence joins TRBV7-2 and TRBJ2-7, with D unclear. The V gene's germline CDR1 is SGHTA and CDR2 FQGNSA. The CDR3 sequence is 16 residues long. Trimming removed 0 bases from V and 5 bases from J, with 17 bases in between. The CDR3 DNA follows: TGTGCCAGCAGCTTAGCGGCGTCAGCCTCCCCCCACGAGCAGTACTTC. Translating it yields CASSLAASASPHEQYF. Drawing the rest from reference TRBV7-2 and TRBJ2-7, the complete variable domain is GAGVSQSPSNKVTEKGKDVELRCDPISGHTALYWYRQSLGQGLEFLIYFQGNSAPDKSGLPSDRFSAERTGGSVSTLTIQRTQQEDSAVYLCASSLAASASPHEQYFGPGTRLTVT.

J is TRBJ2-1 and V is TRBV7-3; 8 bases match TRBD2. Trimming at V came to 5 bases and at J to 4 bases, leaving 13 bases not matched to a gene. Per germline, CDR1 SGHTA and CDR2 FQGTGA. CDR3 length: 17 residues. The CDR3 DNA follows: TGTGCCAGCAGCCCCACGGCGGTAGCGGGGAAATACAATGAGCAGTTCTTC. Residues: CASSPTAVAGKYNEQFF.

The chain has TRBV7-8 and TRBJ2-7; tentative D call: TRBD1 (5 bases). CDR3 length equals 15 residues. The germline V gene encodes CDR1 SGHVS and CDR2 FQNEAQ. Trimming pared 1 base from V and 2 bases from J, leaving 12 bases between. The CDR3 loop reads CASSLEQGNPYEQYF. For the CDR3, the DNA is TGTGCCAGCAGCTTAGAGCAGGGAAATCCCTACGAGCAGTACTTC.

The rearrangement links TRBV20-1 to TRBJ2-1; D unclear. V was trimmed by 3 bases and J by 5 bases, leaving 11 bases between them. Looked up from germline, CDR1 is DFQATT and CDR2 is SNEGSKA (reference sequence). CDR3 size: 13 residues. CDR3 sequence (DNA): TGCAGTGCTAGGGCTGAGGTCCACAATGAGCAGTTCTTC. It encodes CSARAEVHNEQFF.